This T cell receptor beta chain derives from a study of blood T cell repertoires in COVID-19. For the study at large: Material from acute and convalescent COVID-19 was sourced from the United States, Italy and Spain.

Original processing methods: Amplification with reference gene primers provided the estimates of nucleated cell counts. The method was immunoSEQ multiplex PCR; TCRdb's version includes in-frame clones alone and lacks a portion of them. V and J calls and clone size are as listed in that table; D and trimming were resolved from the DNA. The data show over 25,000 clones, 90% seen once. Sequenced material: peripheral blood. This receptor was taken from a man between 65 and 80 years old with active or convalescent COVID-19.

Here the CDR3 DNA reads TGTGCCAGCAGTACGGGACAGGGCAAGGAGCAGTACGTC. Translation gives CASSTGQGKEQYV. V usage is TRBV2 and J usage is TRBJ2-7; 9 bases fit TRBD1. This CDR3 spans 13 amino acids. V shed 5 bases, J shed 7 bases, and the junction held 6 bases outside the gene matches. The germline V gene encodes CDR1 SNHLY and CDR2 FYNNEI.